This TCR beta chain was recovered during a study of blood T cell repertoires in COVID-19. TCRdb keeps only in-frame clones here, not all; method: immunoSEQ multiplex PCR. The sample has 350,000 to 400,000 clones; around 92% are singletons. The ends lost 9 bases at V and 7 bases at J; junction bases unmatched: 17. CDR3 size: 15 residues. Germline V gene data show CDR1 as ENHRY and CDR2 as SYGVKD. Input material: PBMCs or T cells enriched from blood (not recorded which). This chain links TRBV10-3 with TRBJ2-7; 8 nucleotides line up with TRBD1. This clonotype was obtained from a woman in her 30s who had recovered from COVID-19. The CDR3 bases are TGTGCCATGGGTTCAAATCTGACAGGGGCGGATGAGCAGTACTTC. It yields the protein CAMGSNLTGADEQYF.